A single sample gave rise to the 11 T cell receptor beta chains below, sequenced in a study of T cell responses to AZD1222 COVID-19 vaccine. Profiled with immunoSEQ multiplex PCR; TCRdb holds only in-frame clones, not every one. The repertoire has approximately 190,000 clones, about 94% of them found once; the top ten carry roughly 0.99%. The source material was peripheral blood, sampled 28 days after the second AZD1222 dose. Receptors originate from an adult who received the AZD1222 COVID-19 vaccine.

The chain carries TRBV9 and TRBJ1-2, with 9 bases lining up with TRBD1. V lost 4 bases to trimming and J lost 2 bases; unmatched junction nucleotides: 3. Looked up from germline, CDR1 is SGDLS and CDR2 is YYNGEE. The CDR3 sequence is 14 residues long. The CDR3 here is CASSPGQGNYGYTF. The CDR3 DNA reads TGTGCCAGCAGCCCCGGACAGGGGAACTATGGCTACACCTTC.

J is TRBJ1-1 and V is TRBV6-2 or TRBV6-3; maybe TRBD1 (5 bases). CDR3 length: 14 amino acids. The V end was cut by 2 bases, the J end by 5 bases, with 12 bases between. The germline CDR1 and CDR2 sequences are MNHEY and SVGEGT. CDR3 nucleotides: TGTGCCAGCAGTTACCAGGGCGGGCTGACTGAAGCTTTCTTT. Amino acids: CASSYQGGLTEAFF.

The gene calls are TRBV11-2 and TRBJ1-1; tentative D call: TRBD1 (5 bases). V gave up 6 bases and J gave up 1 base, with 18 bases separating them. Germline CDR1 SGHAT, CDR2 FQNNGV. The CDR3 sequence is 16 residues long. CDR3 sequence: CASRPPPATGNTEAFF. As DNA, the CDR3 is TGTGCCAGCAGACCGCCACCGGCCACAGGGAACACTGAAGCTTTCTTT. Full variable domain (outside the CDR3, taken from reference TRBV11-2 and TRBJ1-1): EAGVAQSPRYKIIEKRQSVAFWCNPISGHATLYWYQQILGQGPKLLIQFQNNGVVDDSQLPKDRFSAERLKGVDSTLKIQPAKLEDSAVYLCASRPPPATGNTEAFFGQGTRLTVV.

The rearrangement links TRBV5-1 to TRBJ2-2, with TRBD1 identical over 9 bases. Germline V gene sequence: CDR1 SGHRS, CDR2 YFSETQ. This CDR3 is built from 14 residues. V lost 2 bases and J lost 7; bases outside the gene matches: 3. The CDR3 sequence: CASSLQGASGELFF. CDR3 DNA: TGCGCCAGCAGCTTACAGGGGGCGAGCGGGGAGCTGTTTTTT.

The gene calls are TRBV6-5 and TRBJ1-2, with 11 bases that match TRBD1. The CDR3 consists of 15 residues. Germline V CDR1 and CDR2: MNHEY, SVGAGI. V dropped 2 bases and J dropped 8; count of bases not matched to a gene: 7. In DNA form, the CDR3 reads TGTGCCAGCAGTTACAGAGGACAGGGGGCTGGGGGCTACACCTTC. This codes for CASSYRGQGAGGYTF.

The rearrangement uses TRBV3-1 (or the pseudogene TRBV3-2) and TRBJ2-7; D remains unclear. This CDR3 is 11 amino acids long. Per the germline V gene, CDR1 is LGHDT and CDR2 is YNNKEL (reference sequence). V lost 1 base and J lost 5, with 3 bases in between. CDR3 residues: CASSQGDEQYF. The CDR3 nucleotides are TGTGCCAGCAGCCAAGGGGACGAGCAGTACTTC.

The rearrangement links TRBV19 to TRBJ2-3; 7 bases are shared with TRBD1. There are 15 residues in the CDR3. CDR1 is LNHDA and CDR2 is SQIVND in the germline V gene (reference sequence). With 4 bases clipped from V and 6 bases from J, the junction kept 10 bases outside the gene matches. The CDR3, as DNA: TGTGCCAGTAGTAAGGCCCCCGACAGGGTGGATACGCAGTATTTT. This translates into CASSKAPDRVDTQYF.

The chain combines TRBV6-6 with TRBJ2-3; D is unclear. The germline V gene has CDR1 MNHNY and CDR2 SVGAGI (reference sequence). This CDR3 has 14 amino acids. The V end lost 0 bases, the J end lost 3 bases, and 7 bases lay between the germline ends. CDR3 region: CASSYSVGTDTQYF. For the CDR3, the DNA is TGTGCCAGCAGTTACTCGGTAGGGACAGATACGCAGTATTTT.

The rearrangement uses TRBV2 and TRBJ2-7, with D possibly being TRBD1 (6 bases). This CDR3 has 16 residues. V shed 3 bases and J shed 0 bases, with 15 bases lying between them. The germline V gene encodes CDR1 SNHLY and CDR2 FYNNEI. The CDR3 DNA follows: TGTGCCAGCAGTGATGGGAACAGGGTATTCTCCTACGAGCAGTACTTC. It encodes CASSDGNRVFSYEQYF.

The chain combines TRBV28 with TRBJ2-3; 8 positions match TRBD2. The V gene's germline CDR1 is MDHEN and CDR2 SYDVKM. Trimming took 5 bases from V and 1 from J; bases not matched to a gene: 8. This CDR3 is built from 16 residues. The CDR3, as DNA: TGTGCCAGCAGTCCCCACGGGCGGGGGGGCACAGATACGCAGTATTTT. This gives the protein CASSPHGRGGTDTQYF.

This chain uses TRBV5-1 with TRBJ1-4; perhaps TRBD1 as D (5 bases). Trimming cost V 4 bases and J 7 bases, with 8 bases left between them. Germline lookup yields CDR1 SGHRS and CDR2 YFSETQ. This CDR3 is built from 12 residues. CDR3 sequence reads: CASSTRGEKLFF. DNA of the CDR3: TGCGCCAGCAGCACAAGGGGTGAAAAACTGTTTTTT.